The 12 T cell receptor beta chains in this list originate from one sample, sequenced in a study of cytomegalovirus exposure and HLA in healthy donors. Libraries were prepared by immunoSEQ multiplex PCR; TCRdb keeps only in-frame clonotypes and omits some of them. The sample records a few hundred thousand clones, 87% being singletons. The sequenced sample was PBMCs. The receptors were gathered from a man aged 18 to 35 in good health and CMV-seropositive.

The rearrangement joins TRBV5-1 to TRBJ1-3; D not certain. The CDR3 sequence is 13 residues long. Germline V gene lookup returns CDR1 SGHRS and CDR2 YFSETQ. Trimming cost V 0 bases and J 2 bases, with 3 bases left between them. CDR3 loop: CASSLETGNTIYF. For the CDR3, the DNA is TGCGCCAGCAGCTTGGAAACTGGAAACACCATATATTTT.

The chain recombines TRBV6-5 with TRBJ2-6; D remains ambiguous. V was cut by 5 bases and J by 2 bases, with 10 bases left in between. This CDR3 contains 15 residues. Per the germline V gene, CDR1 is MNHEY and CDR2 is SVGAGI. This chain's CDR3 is CASSARVAGANVLTF. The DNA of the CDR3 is TGTGCCAGCAGTGCCCGAGTCGCTGGGGCCAACGTCCTGACTTTC.

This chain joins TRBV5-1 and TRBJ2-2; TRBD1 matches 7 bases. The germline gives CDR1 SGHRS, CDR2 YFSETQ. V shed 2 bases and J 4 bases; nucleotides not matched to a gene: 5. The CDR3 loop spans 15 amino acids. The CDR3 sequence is CASSFGTVVTGELFF. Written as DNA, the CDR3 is TGCGCCAGCAGCTTCGGGACAGTAGTCACCGGGGAGCTGTTTTTT.

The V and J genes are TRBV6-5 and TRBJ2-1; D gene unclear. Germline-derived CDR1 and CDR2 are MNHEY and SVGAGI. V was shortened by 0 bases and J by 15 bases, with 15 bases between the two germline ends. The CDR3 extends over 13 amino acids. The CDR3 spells CASSYSPGGVRFF. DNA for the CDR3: TGTGCCAGCAGTTACTCACCGGGTGGGGTCCGGTTCTTC.

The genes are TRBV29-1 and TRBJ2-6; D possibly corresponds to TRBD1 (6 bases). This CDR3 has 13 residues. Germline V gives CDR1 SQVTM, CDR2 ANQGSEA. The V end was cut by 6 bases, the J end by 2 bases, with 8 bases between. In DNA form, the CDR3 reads TGCAGCGTGCACAGGGCTGGGGCCAACGTCCTGACTTTC. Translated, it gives CSVHRAGANVLTF.

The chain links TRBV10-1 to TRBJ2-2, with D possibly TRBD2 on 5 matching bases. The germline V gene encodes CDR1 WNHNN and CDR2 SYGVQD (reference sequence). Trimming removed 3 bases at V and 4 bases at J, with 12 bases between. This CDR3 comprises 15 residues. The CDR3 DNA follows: TGCGCCAGCAGTGAAGGGAGAGAGGTCACCGGGGAGCTGTTTTTT. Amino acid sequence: CASSEGREVTGELFF.

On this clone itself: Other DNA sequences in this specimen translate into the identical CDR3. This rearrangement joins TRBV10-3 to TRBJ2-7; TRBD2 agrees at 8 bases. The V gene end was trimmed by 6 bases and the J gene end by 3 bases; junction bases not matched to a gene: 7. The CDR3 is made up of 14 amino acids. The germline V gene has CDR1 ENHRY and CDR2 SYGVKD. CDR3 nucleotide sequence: TGTGCCATCAGGGACACCGGGACTAGCTACGAGCAGTACTTC. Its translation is CAIRDTGTSYEQYF.

The CDR3 here is CASSLLTTSTDTQYF. The CDR3 DNA sequence: TGCGCCAGCAGCTTGTTAACTACCAGCACAGATACGCAGTATTTT. The J gene is TRBJ2-3, the V gene TRBV5-1; D is unresolved. Germline CDR1 and CDR2: SGHRS and YFSETQ. This CDR3 comprises 15 residues. The V end was cut by 1 base, the J end by 0 bases, with 9 bases between.

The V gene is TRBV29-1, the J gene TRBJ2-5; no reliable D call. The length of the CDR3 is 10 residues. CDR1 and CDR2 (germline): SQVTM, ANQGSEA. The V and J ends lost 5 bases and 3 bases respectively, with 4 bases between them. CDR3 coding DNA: TGCAGCGTTCGGAAAGAGACCCAGTACTTC. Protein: CSVRKETQYF. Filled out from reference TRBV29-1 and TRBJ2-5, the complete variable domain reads SAVISQKPSRDICQRGTSLTIQCQVDSQVTMMFWYRQQPGQSLTLIATANQGSEATYESGFVIDKFPISRPNLTFSTLTVSNMSPEDSSIYLCSVRKETQYFGPGTRLLVL.

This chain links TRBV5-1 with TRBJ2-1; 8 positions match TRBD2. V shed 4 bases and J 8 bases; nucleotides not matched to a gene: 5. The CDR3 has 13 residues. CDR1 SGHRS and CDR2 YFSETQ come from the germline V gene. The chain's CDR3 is CASSMGLGDEQFF. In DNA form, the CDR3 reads TGCGCCAGCAGCATGGGACTAGGGGATGAGCAGTTCTTC.

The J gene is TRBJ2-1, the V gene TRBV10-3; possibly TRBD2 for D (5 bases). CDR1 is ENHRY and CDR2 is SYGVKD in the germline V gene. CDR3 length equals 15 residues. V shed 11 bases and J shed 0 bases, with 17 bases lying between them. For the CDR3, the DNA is TGTGCCTCAACCTGGGGAGAGGCCTCCTACAATGAGCAGTTCTTC. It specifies CASTWGEASYNEQFF.

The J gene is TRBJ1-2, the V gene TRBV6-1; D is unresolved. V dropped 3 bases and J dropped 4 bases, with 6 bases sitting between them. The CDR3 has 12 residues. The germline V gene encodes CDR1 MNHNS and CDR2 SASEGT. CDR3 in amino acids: CASSDLLYGYTF. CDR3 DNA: TGTGCCAGCAGTGATCTCCTCTATGGCTACACCTTC.